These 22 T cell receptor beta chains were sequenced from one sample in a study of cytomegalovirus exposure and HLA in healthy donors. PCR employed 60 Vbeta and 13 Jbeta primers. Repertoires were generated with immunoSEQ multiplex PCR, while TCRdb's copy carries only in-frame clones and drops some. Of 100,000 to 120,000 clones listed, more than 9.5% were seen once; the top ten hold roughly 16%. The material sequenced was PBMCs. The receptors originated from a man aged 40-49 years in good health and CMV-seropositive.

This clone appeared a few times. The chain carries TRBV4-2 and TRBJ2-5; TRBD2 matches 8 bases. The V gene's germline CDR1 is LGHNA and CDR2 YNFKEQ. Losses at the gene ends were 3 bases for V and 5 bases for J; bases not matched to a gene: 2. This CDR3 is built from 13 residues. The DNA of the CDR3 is TGTGCCAGCAGCCAGGGCGGGAGGGAGACCCAGTACTTC. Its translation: CASSQGGRETQYF.

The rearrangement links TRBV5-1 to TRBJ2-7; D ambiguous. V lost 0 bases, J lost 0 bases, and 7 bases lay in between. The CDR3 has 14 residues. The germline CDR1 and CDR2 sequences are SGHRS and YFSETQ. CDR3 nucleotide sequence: TGCGCCAGCAGCTTGGGCGAGCCCTCCTACGAGCAGTACTTC. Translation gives CASSLGEPSYEQYF.

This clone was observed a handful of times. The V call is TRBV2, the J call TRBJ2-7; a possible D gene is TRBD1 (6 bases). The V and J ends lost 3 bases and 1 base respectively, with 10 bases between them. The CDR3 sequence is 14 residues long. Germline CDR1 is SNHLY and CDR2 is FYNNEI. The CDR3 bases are TGTGCCAGCAGTGAGGGCAGGGGTTCCTACGAGCAGTACTTC. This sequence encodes CASSEGRGSYEQYF.

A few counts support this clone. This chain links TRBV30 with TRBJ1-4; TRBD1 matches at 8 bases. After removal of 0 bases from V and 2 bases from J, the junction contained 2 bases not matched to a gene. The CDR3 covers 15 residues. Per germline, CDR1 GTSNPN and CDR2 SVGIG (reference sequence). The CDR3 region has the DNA TGTGCCTGGAGTGTTAGACAGGGGACTAATGAAAAACTGTTTTTT. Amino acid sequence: CAWSVRQGTNEKLFF.

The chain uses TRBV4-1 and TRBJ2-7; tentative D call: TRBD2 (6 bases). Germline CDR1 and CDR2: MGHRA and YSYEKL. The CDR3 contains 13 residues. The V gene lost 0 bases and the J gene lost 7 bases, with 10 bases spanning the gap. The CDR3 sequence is CASSQERGREQYF. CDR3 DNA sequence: TGCGCCAGCAGCCAAGAGCGGGGACGGGAGCAGTACTTC.

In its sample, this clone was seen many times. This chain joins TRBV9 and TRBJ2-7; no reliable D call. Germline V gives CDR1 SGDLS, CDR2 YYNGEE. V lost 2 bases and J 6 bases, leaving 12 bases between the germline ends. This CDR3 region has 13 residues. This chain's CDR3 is CASSVEHRSEQYF. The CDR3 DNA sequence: TGTGCCAGCAGCGTCGAGCATCGGTCCGAGCAGTACTTC. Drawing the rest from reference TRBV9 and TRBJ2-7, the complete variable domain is DSGVTQTPKHLITATGQRVTLRCSPRSGDLSVYWYQQSLDQGLQFLIQYYNGEERAKGNILERFSAQQFPDLHSELNLSSLELGDSALYFCASSVEHRSEQYFGPGTRLTVT.

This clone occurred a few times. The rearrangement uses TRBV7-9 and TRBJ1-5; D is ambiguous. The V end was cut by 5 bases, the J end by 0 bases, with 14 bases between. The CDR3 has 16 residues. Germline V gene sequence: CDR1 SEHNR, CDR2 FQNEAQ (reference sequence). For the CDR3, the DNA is TGTGCCAGCAGCCGGCGGGCAGGCTATAGCAATCAGCCCCAGCATTTT. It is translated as CASSRRAGYSNQPQHF. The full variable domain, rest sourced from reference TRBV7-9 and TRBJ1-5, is DTGVSQNPRHKITKRGQNVTFRCDPISEHNRLYWYRQTLGQGPEFLTYFQNEAQLEKSRLLSDRFSAERPKGSFSTLEIQRTEQGDSAMYLCASSRRAGYSNQPQHFGDGTRLSIL.

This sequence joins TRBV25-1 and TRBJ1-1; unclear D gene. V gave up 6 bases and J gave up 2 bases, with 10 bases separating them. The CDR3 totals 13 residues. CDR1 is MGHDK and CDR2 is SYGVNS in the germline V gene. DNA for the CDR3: TGTGCCAGCAGGGAGCTTCCCAACACTGAAGCTTTCTTT. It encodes CASRELPNTEAFF.

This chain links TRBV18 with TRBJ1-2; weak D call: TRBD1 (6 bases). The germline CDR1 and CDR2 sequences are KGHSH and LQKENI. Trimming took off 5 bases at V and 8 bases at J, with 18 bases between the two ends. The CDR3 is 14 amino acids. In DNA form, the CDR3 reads TGTGCCAGCTCAGACCAGGGGTTTGGGGAAGGCTACACCTTC. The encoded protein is CASSDQGFGEGYTF.

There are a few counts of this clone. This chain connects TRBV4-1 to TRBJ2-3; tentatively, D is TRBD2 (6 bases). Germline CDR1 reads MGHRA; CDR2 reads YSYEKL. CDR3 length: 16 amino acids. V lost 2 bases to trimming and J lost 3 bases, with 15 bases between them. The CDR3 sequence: CASSQNLAEGTDTQYF. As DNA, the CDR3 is TGCGCCAGCAGCCAAAATCTTGCGGAGGGAACAGATACGCAGTATTTT.

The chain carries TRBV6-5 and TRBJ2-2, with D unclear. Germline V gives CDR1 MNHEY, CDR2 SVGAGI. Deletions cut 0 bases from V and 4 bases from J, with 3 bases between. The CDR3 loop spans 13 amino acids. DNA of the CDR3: TGTGCCAGCAGTTACTCTAGCACCGGGGAGCTGTTTTTT. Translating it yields CASSYSSTGELFF.

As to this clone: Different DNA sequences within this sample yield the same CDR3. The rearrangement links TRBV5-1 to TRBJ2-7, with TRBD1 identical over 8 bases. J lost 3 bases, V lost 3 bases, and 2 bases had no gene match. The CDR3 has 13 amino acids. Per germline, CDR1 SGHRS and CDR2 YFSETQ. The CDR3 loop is CASSWDRNYEQYF. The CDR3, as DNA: TGCGCCAGCAGCTGGGACAGGAACTACGAGCAGTACTTC.

Written as DNA, the CDR3 is TGTGCCAGCAGTAACAGTCAGAACACTGAAGCTTTCTTT. Amino acids: CASSNSQNTEAFF. The rearrangement joins TRBV25-1 to TRBJ1-1; D gene uncertain. The germline V and J ends were trimmed by 5 bases and 1 base, with 8 bases remaining between them. CDR1 and CDR2 from the germline V gene are MGHDK and SYGVNS. The CDR3 runs to 13 residues.

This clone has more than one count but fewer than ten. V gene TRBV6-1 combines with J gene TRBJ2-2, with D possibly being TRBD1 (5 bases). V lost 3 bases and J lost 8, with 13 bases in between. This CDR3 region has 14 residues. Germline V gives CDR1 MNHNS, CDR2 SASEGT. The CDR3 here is CASSDFRVGGELFF. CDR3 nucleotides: TGTGCCAGCAGTGACTTCAGGGTGGGTGGGGAGCTGTTTTTT.

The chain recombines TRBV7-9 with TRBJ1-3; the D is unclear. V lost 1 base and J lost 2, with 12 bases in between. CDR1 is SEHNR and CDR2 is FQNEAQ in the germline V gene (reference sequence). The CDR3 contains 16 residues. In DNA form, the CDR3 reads TGTGCCAGCAGCTTAGATTCGGTTGTAGCTGGAAACACCATATATTTT. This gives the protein CASSLDSVVAGNTIYF.

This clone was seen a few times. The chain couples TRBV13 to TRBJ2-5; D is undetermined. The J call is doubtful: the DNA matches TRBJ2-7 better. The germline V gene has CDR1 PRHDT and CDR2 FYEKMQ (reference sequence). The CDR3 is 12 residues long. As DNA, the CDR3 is TGTGCCAGCAGCTTAGGCGTCTACGAGCAGTACTTC. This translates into CASSLGVYEQYF.

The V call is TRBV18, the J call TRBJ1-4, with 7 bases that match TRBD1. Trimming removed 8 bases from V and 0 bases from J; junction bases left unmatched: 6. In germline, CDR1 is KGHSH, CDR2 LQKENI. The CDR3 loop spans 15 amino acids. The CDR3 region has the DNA TGTGCCAGCGGGGGGACAGATCCAACTAATGAAAAACTGTTTTTT. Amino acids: CASGGTDPTNEKLFF.

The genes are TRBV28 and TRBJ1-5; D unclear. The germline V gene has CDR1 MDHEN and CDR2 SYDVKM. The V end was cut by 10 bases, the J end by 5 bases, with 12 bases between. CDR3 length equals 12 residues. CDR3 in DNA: TGTGCCACCTACGCTCTGGATCAGCCCCAGCATTTT. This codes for CATYALDQPQHF.

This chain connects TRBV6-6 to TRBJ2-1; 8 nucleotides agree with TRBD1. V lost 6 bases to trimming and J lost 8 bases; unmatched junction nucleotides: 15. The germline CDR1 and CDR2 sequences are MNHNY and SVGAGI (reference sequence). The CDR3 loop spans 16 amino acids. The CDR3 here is CASRRPSGQVMDEQFF. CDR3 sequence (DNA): TGTGCCAGCAGGCGACCCTCGGGACAGGTAATGGATGAGCAGTTCTTC.

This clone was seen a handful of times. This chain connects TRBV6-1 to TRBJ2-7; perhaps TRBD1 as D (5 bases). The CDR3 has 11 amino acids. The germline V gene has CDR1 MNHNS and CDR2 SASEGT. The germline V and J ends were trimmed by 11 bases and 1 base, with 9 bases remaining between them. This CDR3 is CAVKGSYEQYF. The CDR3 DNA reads TGTGCCGTAAAGGGGTCCTACGAGCAGTACTTC.

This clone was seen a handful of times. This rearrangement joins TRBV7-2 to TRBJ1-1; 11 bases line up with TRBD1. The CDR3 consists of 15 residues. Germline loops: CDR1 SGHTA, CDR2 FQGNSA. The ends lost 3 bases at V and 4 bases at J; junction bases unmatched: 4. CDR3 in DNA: TGTGCCAGCAGCTTTACCGGGACAGGGGGCACTGAAGCTTTCTTT. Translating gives CASSFTGTGGTEAFF.

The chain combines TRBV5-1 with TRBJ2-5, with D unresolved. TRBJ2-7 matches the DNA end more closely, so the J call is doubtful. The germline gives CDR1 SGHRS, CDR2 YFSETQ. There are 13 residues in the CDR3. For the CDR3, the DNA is TGCGCCAGCAGCTTGGCGGGTAGGAGCGAGCAGTACTTC. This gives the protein CASSLAGRSEQYF.